The TCR beta chain under discussion was sequenced for a study of CD8 T cells in ankylosing spondylitis. General observations from the study: Blood from ankylosing spondylitis patients appeared to carry a characteristic eight-variant TCR beta motif. The clones that were linked to disease were reported to be significantly enriched in matched synovial fluid samples from ankylosing spondylitis patients. CD8+ by phenotype, disease-linked clones were relatively rare in peripheral blood.

Comment on this clonotype: Its antigen remains unknown.

As the method for making TCR beta libraries, quantitative 5'-RACE with molecular barcodes was used. TCRdb used MiXCR to reprocess the 5' RACE reads, holding one entry per CDR3 protein. The sample has a few hundred thousand distinct CDR3 sequences; around 20% are singletons. Germline loops: CDR1 SGHTA, CDR2 FQGTGA. Trimming stripped 4 bases from V and 2 bases from J, with 8 bases between. The CDR3 consists of 13 residues. Input material: blood, either unsorted or a sorted T cell fraction (not recorded which). The chain has TRBV7-3 and TRBJ1-2, with D perhaps matching TRBD1 (5 bases). The source is a male donor with ankylosing spondylitis. In DNA, the CDR3 is TGTGCCAGCAGCTCCGGACACAACTATGGCTACACCTTC. Its protein product is CASSSGHNYGYTF.